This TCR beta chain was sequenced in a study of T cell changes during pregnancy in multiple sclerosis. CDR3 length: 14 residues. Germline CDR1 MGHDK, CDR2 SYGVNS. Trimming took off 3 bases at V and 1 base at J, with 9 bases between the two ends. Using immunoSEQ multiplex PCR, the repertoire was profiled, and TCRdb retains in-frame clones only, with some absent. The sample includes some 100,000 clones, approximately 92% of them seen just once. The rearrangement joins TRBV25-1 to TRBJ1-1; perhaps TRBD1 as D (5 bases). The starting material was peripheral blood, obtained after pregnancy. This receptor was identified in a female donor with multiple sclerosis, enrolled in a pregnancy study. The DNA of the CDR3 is TGTGCCAGCAGTGAGGAGGGGAAGAACACTGAAGCTTTCTTT. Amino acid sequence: CASSEEGKNTEAFF.